The text below deals with one TCR beta chain. These data come from a study of blood T cell repertoires in COVID-19. From germline, CDR1 is MNHEY and CDR2 SVGAGI. V lost 2 bases and J 0 bases, leaving 10 bases between the germline ends. The CDR3 covers 15 residues. Sequencing was performed with immunoSEQ multiplex PCR; in TCRdb, only in-frame clones are kept and a portion is missing. The table has some 200,000 clones, roughly 86% seen once. The sample comprised peripheral blood. The receptor's source is a woman in her 40s with acute or convalescent COVID-19. This chain links TRBV6-5 with TRBJ1-1; D is possibly TRBD1 (5 bases). CDR3 residues: CASSYRAGLNTEAFF. The CDR3 DNA sequence: TGTGCCAGCAGTTACCGTGCAGGGCTGAACACTGAAGCTTTCTTT.